This record covers a single T cell receptor (beta chain). The antigen is unknown. The germline CDR1 and CDR2 sequences are SGHTA and FQGTGA. V lost 6 bases to trimming and J lost 0 bases, with 11 bases between them. This CDR3 is built from 14 residues. Here immunoSEQ multiplex PCR was the method, and the copy in TCRdb shows in-frame clones only, minus some. The sample records approximately 120,000 clones, 88% being singletons. This sample was taken from a study of identifying expanded T cells in peripheral blood. General study findings and limits: Across healthy donors, higher total template counts meant significantly greater approximately two-week count variance.

The chain couples TRBV7-3 to TRBJ1-1; D is undetermined. The sequenced sample was blood. This TCR was recovered from a person aged 18 to 70 in good health. The CDR3 is CASSLGRLNTEAFF. In DNA form, the CDR3 reads TGTGCCAGCAGTTTAGGGAGATTGAACACTGAAGCTTTCTTT.